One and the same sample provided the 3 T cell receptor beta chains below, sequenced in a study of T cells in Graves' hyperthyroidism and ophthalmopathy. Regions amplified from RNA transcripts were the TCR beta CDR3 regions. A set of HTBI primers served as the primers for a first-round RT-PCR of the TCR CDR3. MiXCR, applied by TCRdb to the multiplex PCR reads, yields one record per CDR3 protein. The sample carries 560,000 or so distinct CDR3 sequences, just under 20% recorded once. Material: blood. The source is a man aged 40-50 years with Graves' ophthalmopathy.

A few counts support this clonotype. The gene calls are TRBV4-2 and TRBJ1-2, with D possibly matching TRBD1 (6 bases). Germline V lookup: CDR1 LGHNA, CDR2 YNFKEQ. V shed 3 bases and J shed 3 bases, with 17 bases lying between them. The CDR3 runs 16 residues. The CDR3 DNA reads TGTGCCAGCAGCCATCGTCGCGGAGGGGGAGACTATGGCTACACCTTC. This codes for CASSHRRGGGDYGYTF.

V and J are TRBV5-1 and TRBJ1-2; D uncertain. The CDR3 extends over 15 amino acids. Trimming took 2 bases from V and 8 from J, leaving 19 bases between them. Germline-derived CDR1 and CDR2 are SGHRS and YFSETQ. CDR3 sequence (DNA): TGCGCCAGCAGCTTCTCCTCGGGGAAACTCGGGGGCTACACCTTC. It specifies CASSFSSGKLGGYTF.

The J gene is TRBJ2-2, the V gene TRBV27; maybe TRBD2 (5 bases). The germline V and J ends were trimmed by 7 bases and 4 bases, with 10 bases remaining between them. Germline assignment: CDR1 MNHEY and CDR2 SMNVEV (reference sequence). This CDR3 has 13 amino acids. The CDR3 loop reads CASKRRGTGELFF. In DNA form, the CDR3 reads TGTGCCAGCAAGCGGCGTGGCACCGGGGAGCTGTTTTTT.